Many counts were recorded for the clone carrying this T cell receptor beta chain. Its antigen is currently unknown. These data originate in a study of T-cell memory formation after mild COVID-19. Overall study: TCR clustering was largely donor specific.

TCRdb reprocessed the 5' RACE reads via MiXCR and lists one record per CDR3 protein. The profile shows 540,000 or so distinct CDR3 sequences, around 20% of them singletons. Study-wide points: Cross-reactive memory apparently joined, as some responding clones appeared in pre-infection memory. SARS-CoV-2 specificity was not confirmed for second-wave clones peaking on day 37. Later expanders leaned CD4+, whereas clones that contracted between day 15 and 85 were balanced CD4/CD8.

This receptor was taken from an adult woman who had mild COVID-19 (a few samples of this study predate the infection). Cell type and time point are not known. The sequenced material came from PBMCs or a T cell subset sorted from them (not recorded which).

The CDR3 spells CASSLGVRGNTDTQYF. CDR3 DNA sequence: TGTGCCAGCAGCTTAGGTGTCAGGGGGAACACAGATACGCAGTATTTT. The chain links TRBV7-3 to TRBJ2-3; 7 bases fit TRBD1. The CDR3 covers 16 residues. Per germline, CDR1 SGHTA and CDR2 FQGTGA. The V gene end was trimmed by 2 bases and the J gene end by 2 bases; junction bases not matched to a gene: 7.